Listed below are T cell receptor beta chains from one sample, sequenced in a study of a mutant IDH1 vaccine in newly diagnosed glioma. The data were produced by immunoSEQ multiplex PCR, yet TCRdb's version contains in-frame clones alone and is incomplete. The repertoire holds tens of thousands of clones, with 80% to 90% as singletons. The specimen comprised PBMCs, sampled from a glioma patient treated with radiotherapy, temozolomide or both. These receptors all stem from a man in his thirties or forties with glioma. Each CDR3 is given with its conserved first and last residue. The D gene is left open where the match is weak. Part of the rows lack a size; the others show once, few, many or a class for expanded clones.

V,size,D,J,DNA,CDR3
TRBV7-9,NA,NA,TRBJ2-6,TGTGCCAGCAGCTTAGCGGGGCAGCGCTCTGGGGCCAACGTCCTGACTTTC,CASSLAGQRSGANVLTF
TRBV27,NA,NA,TRBJ1-1,TGTGCCAGCAGACCCAGCGTCAACACTGAAGCTTTCTTT,CASRPSVNTEAFF
TRBV4-2,NA,NA,TRBJ1-2,TGTGCCAGCAGCCAAGACAAGGGCTCGAGGGGCTACACCTTC,CASSQDKGSRGYTF
TRBV18,NA,NA,TRBJ2-1,TGTGCCAGCTCACCACCGGGCAGGGTGAGTGAGCAGTTCTTC,CASSPPGRVSEQFF
TRBV28,NA,TRBD1,TRBJ1-4,TGTGCCAGCAGTTTAGCAGGGACAGGGAGGTCGGAAAAACTGTTTTTT,CASSLAGTGRSEKLFF
TRBV5-4,NA,NA,TRBJ2-7,TGTGCCAGCAGCTTGGCCGGGACGGCGGCCTACGAGCAGTACTTC,CASSLAGTAAYEQYF
TRBV19,NA,NA,TRBJ1-2,TGTGCCAGTGAAGAGAGGGGTAGGACTAACTATGGCTACACCTTC,CASEERGRTNYGYTF
TRBV28,NA,NA,TRBJ1-1,TGTGCCAGCAGTTTATGGGGGGGGAGAACTGAAGCTTTCTTT,CASSLWGGRTEAFF
TRBV7-6,NA,TRBD1,TRBJ2-7,TGTGCCAGCAGCGAGACTACCGGCACCTGGACAGGGGGCGCTTCCGAGCAGTACTTC,CASSETTGTWTGGASEQYF
TRBV5-5,NA,NA,TRBJ2-7,TGTGCCAGCAGCCCAGTAAGCTCCTACGAGCAGTACTTC,CASSPVSSYEQYF
TRBV6-5,NA,TRBD1,TRBJ1-6,TGTGCCAGCAGAGAGGACAGGGGGAATAATTCACCCCTCCACTTT,CASREDRGNNSPLHF
TRBV28,NA,NA,TRBJ2-1,TGTGCCAGCAGTCGGGGACTGCCCACCCTCACTGAGCAGTTCTTC,CASSRGLPTLTEQFF
TRBV9,NA,TRBD2,TRBJ2-1,TGTGCCAGCAGCGTTAGCGGGGGGGCTAATATTGAGCAGTTCTTC,CASSVSGGANIEQFF
TRBV4-1,few,NA,TRBJ1-1,TGCGCCAGCAGCCAAGATCACGGCAGGGAGGCTTTCTTT,CASSQDHGREAFF
TRBV4-1,NA,TRBD2,TRBJ2-7,TGCGCCAGCAGCCAAGAAAGGTTTAGACCTAGCGGGTACTCCTACGAGCAGTACTTC,CASSQERFRPSGYSYEQYF
TRBV9,NA,NA,TRBJ1-6,TGTGCCAGCAGCCCCCCCGGGGGCAACTCCTATAATTCACCCCTCCACTTT,CASSPPGGNSYNSPLHF
TRBV2,NA,TRBD1,TRBJ1-2,TGTGCCAGCAGTGAAGCCCGACAGGGTTACGGCTACACCTTC,CASSEARQGYGYTF
TRBV9,NA,TRBD2,TRBJ2-5,TGTGCCAGCAGCCAGGGACTAGCGGGGCCATCCGTCCAAGAGACCCAGTACTTC,CASSQGLAGPSVQETQYF
TRBV5-6,NA,NA,TRBJ1-1,TGTGCCAGCAGCTTCTTACCCGTCATAATGAACACTGAAGCTTTCTTT,CASSFLPVIMNTEAFF
TRBV2,NA,TRBD2,TRBJ2-1,TGTGCCAGCAGTAAACTAGCGGGGGGCGGCAATGAGCAGTTCTTC,CASSKLAGGGNEQFF
TRBV7-6,NA,NA,TRBJ1-2,TGTGCCAGCAGCCACACCGGGACACAGAGGGATGGAGGCTACACCTTC,CASSHTGTQRDGGYTF
TRBV18,NA,NA,TRBJ2-5,TGTGCCAGCTCCCTTACCGACGGTGGGACCCAGTACTTC,CASSLTDGGTQYF
TRBV5-1,few,NA,TRBJ1-1,TGCGCCAGCAGCTTGGCAGGGAACACTGAAGCTTTCTTT,CASSLAGNTEAFF
TRBV7-2,NA,NA,TRBJ2-3,TGTGCCAGCAGCTCTTTTAAGGATACGCAGTATTTT,CASSSFKDTQYF
TRBV19,NA,TRBD1,TRBJ1-2,TGTGCCAGTGTACCCAGGGGGCAGGATGGCTACACCTTC,CASVPRGQDGYTF
TRBV19,NA,TRBD1,TRBJ1-4,TGTGCCAGTACCTTCCTTTTGTTGCTGGACAGGGGGGCTTCAGCTAATGAAAAACTGTTTTTT,CASTFLLLLDRGASANEKLFF